This T cell receptor (beta chain) is from a study of Ad26.COV2.S vaccination and SARS-CoV-2 variants. Study as a whole: The donor belonged to the COV1001 Ad26.COV2.S trial arm.

Generated by immunoSEQ multiplex PCR, the TCRdb table keeps only in-frame clones and is missing some. The table has about half a million clones, approximately 90% seen once. Broader study findings: Comparability of non-spike TCR breadth was observed across vaccine and placebo recipients. Possible underestimation of total T cell responses by the TCR breadth and depth analyses was noted.

Trimming pared 2 bases from V and 0 bases from J, leaving 16 bases between. In germline, CDR1 is MNHNS, CDR2 SASEGT. The CDR3 has 17 residues. Concerning this clone itself: Its antigen remains unidentified.

Specified treatment: some 20 received Ad26.COV2.S at low or high dose, single or two shots; several received placebo; per-sample allocation not given. Samples came from day 63 after the first vaccine or placebo injection. The TCR sequence derives from a person aged 18-60 years who received the Ad26.COV2.S COVID-19 vaccine or a placebo. The V gene is TRBV6-1, the J gene TRBJ1-1; D possibly corresponds to TRBD1 (5 bases). Material: peripheral blood, obtained in a trial of Ad26.COV2.S vaccine versus placebo. The DNA of the CDR3 is TGTGCCAGCAGTGAACGAGGGACCGGGTTCATGAACACTGAAGCTTTCTTT. As protein: CASSERGTGFMNTEAFF.